Shown below are 23 T cell receptor beta chains from a single sample sequenced in a study of breast tumors, draining lymph nodes, adjacent tissues. TCRdb reprocessed the multiplex PCR reads with MiXCR, giving one entry per CDR3 protein. Of over 10,000 distinct CDR3 sequences in the sample, 62% were seen once. Sequencing input: tumor-adjacent breast tissue. The receptors stem from a female donor with breast cancer. Some clones in this sample may be carry-over from other donors' samples.

V and J are TRBV4-2 and TRBJ1-5; D unresolved. V was trimmed by 0 bases and J by 3 bases, leaving 6 bases between them. CDR1 and CDR2 from the germline V gene are LGHNA and YNFKEQ. This CDR3 has 14 residues. The CDR3 loop reads CASSQDDLNQPQHF. As DNA, the CDR3 is TGTGCCAGCAGCCAAGACGACCTCAATCAGCCCCAGCATTTT.

This clonotype was seen more than once but under ten times. Sequence at one end of the junction differs from germline and may be a read error. V gene TRBV27 combines with J gene TRBJ1-1, with TRBD1 identical over 8 bases. Germline V lookup: CDR1 MNHEY, CDR2 SMNVEV (reference sequence). The length of the CDR3 is 12 residues. The CDR3 DNA reads TGTGCCAGCCGAAGCTTAACCGGGACAGGAGCCTTT. It yields the protein CASRSLTGTGAF.

This clonotype was recorded many times. This may be a read error, as it is one base from a much larger clone. The chain is built from TRBV30 and TRBJ2-7; D might be TRBD1 or TRBD2, each matching 5 bases. The V end was cut by 4 bases, the J end by 5 bases, with 18 bases between. CDR1 is GTSNPN, CDR2 SVGIG, per germline (reference sequence). The CDR3 has 14 amino acids. CDR3 coding DNA: TGTGCCTGGAAGGTAGGGACCCTCCCCCACGAGCAGTACTTC. It encodes CAWKVGTLPHEQYF.

The CDR3 spells CSAPGQGEGNTIYF. CDR3 DNA sequence: TGCAGTGCTCCCGGACAGGGAGAGGGAAACACCATATATTTT. This chain connects TRBV20-1 to TRBJ1-3; 8 nucleotides agree with TRBD1. The germline V gene has CDR1 DFQATT and CDR2 SNEGSKA (reference sequence). The CDR3 sequence is 14 residues long. After removal of 5 bases from V and 4 bases from J, the junction contained 7 bases not matched to a gene.

The chain has TRBV6-1 and TRBJ2-2; 7 bases align to TRBD2. J gave up 1 base and V 5 bases, and 7 bases lay outside the gene matches. CDR3 size: 16 residues. Germline V gives CDR1 MNHNS, CDR2 SASEGT. The CDR3 DNA is TGTGCCAGCAGTCCCGGGACTACCCTGAACACCGGGGAGCTGTTTTTT. The encoded protein is CASSPGTTLNTGELFF.

This clonotype was found many times. This chain links TRBV9 with TRBJ2-2; the D is unclear. V lost 0 bases and J 8 bases, leaving 8 bases between the germline ends. There are 13 residues in the CDR3. Germline V gives CDR1 SGDLS, CDR2 YYNGEE. Here the CDR3 reads CASSVVLGGELFF. The CDR3 DNA is TGTGCCAGCAGCGTAGTTCTGGGGGGGGAGCTGTTTTTT.

With regard to this clonotype: Its ends do not fully match the called genes, so a read error is possible. The rearrangement uses TRBV7-8 and TRBJ2-7; D gene uncertain. Germline loops: CDR1 SGHVS, CDR2 FQNEAQ. There are 13 residues in the CDR3. This CDR3 reads CASSFETYDEQYF. In DNA, the CDR3 is TGCGCCAGCAGCTTCGAAACCTACGACGAGCAGTACTTC.

The CDR3: CASSYNLGANVLTF. CDR3 DNA sequence: TGTGCCAGCAGTTATAACCTAGGGGCCAACGTCCTGACTTTC. This chain joins TRBV6-1 and TRBJ2-6, with D unresolved. V dropped 5 bases and J dropped 4 bases, with 9 bases sitting between them. The CDR3 is made up of 14 amino acids. The germline V gene encodes CDR1 MNHNS and CDR2 SASEGT.

The chain couples TRBV24-1 to TRBJ1-2; 7 nucleotides match TRBD1. With 3 bases clipped from V and 3 bases from J, the junction kept 6 bases outside the gene matches. The germline CDR1 and CDR2 sequences are KGHDR and SFDVKD. The CDR3 spans 15 residues. The CDR3 loop is CATSDHRGYHYGYTF. For the CDR3, the DNA is TGTGCCACCAGTGATCACAGGGGATATCACTATGGCTACACCTTC.

The rearrangement uses TRBV10-1 and TRBJ2-7, with 11 bases aligning to TRBD2. The J segment lost 0 bases and the V segment lost 3 bases, leaving 4 bases of the junction unmatched. Germline V CDR1 and CDR2: WNHNN, SYGVQD (reference sequence). The CDR3 covers 16 residues. The CDR3 bases are TGCGCCAGCAGTGACAACACTAGCGGGAGCTCCTACGAGCAGTACTTC. The encoded protein is CASSDNTSGSSYEQYF.

This clonotype was counted ten times or more. The rearrangement links TRBV16 to TRBJ2-7, with D possibly matching TRBD2 (5 bases). The CDR3 runs to 13 residues. Germline V gene data show CDR1 as KGHSY and CDR2 as FQNENV. Trimming shortened V by 0 bases and J by 5 bases, and 8 bases separated the two germline ends. The CDR3 DNA reads as TGTGCCAGCAGCCAATCGAAGCGGAACGAGCAGTACTTC. Translation: CASSQSKRNEQYF.

This clonotype is medium-sized within its sample. The rearrangement joins TRBV4-3 to TRBJ1-6; D is ambiguous. CDR3 length: 14 amino acids. Germline CDR1 and CDR2: LGHNA and YSLEER. Trimming shortened V by 0 bases and J by 10 bases, and 10 bases separated the two germline ends. The CDR3 nucleotides read TGCGCCAGCAGCCAAGATTCCGCCGGGTCACCCCTCCACTTT. This codes for CASSQDSAGSPLHF.

The chain joins TRBV9 to TRBJ2-2; 7 nucleotides align to TRBD1. This CDR3 region has 15 residues. Germline V gives CDR1 SGDLS, CDR2 YYNGEE. The J segment lost 3 bases and the V segment lost 1 base, leaving 3 bases of the junction unmatched. As DNA, the CDR3 is TGTGCCAGCAGCGTACGCCAGGGGGACACCGGGGAGCTGTTTTTT. It translates to CASSVRQGDTGELFF.

This clonotype came up a few times. J is TRBJ2-5 and V is TRBV7-2; D is unclear. Trimming removed 1 base at V and 0 bases at J, with 3 bases between. The CDR3 has 13 residues. Germline values: CDR1 SGHTA, CDR2 FQGNSA. CDR3 sequence: CASSLGYQETQYF. The CDR3 coding sequence is TGTGCCAGCAGCTTAGGGTACCAAGAGACCCAGTACTTC. Full variable domain (outside the CDR3, taken from reference TRBV7-2 and TRBJ2-5): GAGVSQSPSNKVTEKGKDVELRCDPISGHTALYWYRQSLGQGLEFLIYFQGNSAPDKSGLPSDRFSAERTGGSVSTLTIQRTQQEDSAVYLCASSLGYQETQYFGPGTRLLVL.

Concerning this clonotype itself: A read error is possible here, since a much larger clone lies one base away. In this CDR3 the conserved last residue, phenylalanine or tryptophan, is missing, so a read error is likely. The J gene is TRBJ1-1, the V gene TRBV12-3 or TRBV12-4, with no clear D. The CDR3 loop spans 13 amino acids. The V end lost 2 bases, the J end lost 1 base, and 5 bases lay between the germline ends. The CDR3 here is CASSLMENTEAFL. In DNA, the CDR3 is TGTGCCAGCAGTTTAATGGAGAACACTGAAGCTTTCCTT.

This chain uses TRBV5-6 with TRBJ2-5, with 7 bases lining up with TRBD1. CDR3 length: 14 residues. Germline V lookup: CDR1 SGHDT, CDR2 YYEEEE. The junction had 4 bases not matched to a gene; V was cut back by 4 bases and J by 1 base. In DNA, the CDR3 is TGTGCCAGCAGCACGGGGACAGCCCAAGAGACCCAGTACTTC. Its protein is CASSTGTAQETQYF.

V and J are TRBV6-1 and TRBJ2-7; the match to TRBD1 covers 7 bases. This CDR3 has 15 amino acids. Germline loops: CDR1 MNHNS, CDR2 SASEGT. Trimming took 7 bases from V and 0 from J; bases not matched to a gene: 9. The CDR3 sequence is CASIRDSQYSYEQYF. The CDR3 region has the DNA TGTGCCAGCATCCGGGACAGCCAGTACTCCTACGAGCAGTACTTC.

In regard to this clonotype: With a much larger clone just one base away, this may be a read error. The rearrangement joins TRBV3-1 to TRBJ2-2, with TRBD2 identical over 10 bases. The CDR3 extends over 19 amino acids. Germline loops: CDR1 LGHDT, CDR2 YNNKEL (reference sequence). The CDR3 loop reads CASSQKGLAYPTVTGEPFF. In DNA form, the CDR3 reads TGTGCCAGCAGCCAAAAGGGACTAGCGTATCCAACAGTCACCGGGGAGCCGTTTTTT.

The sample holds many counts of this clonotype. The rearrangement joins TRBV28 to TRBJ1-2, with a possible D match to TRBD1 (5 bases). The CDR3 covers 13 residues. Germline loops: CDR1 MDHEN, CDR2 SYDVKM. V lost 5 bases and J lost 4, with 11 bases in between. Written as DNA, the CDR3 is TGTGCCAGCAGTCGCGGGGCAGGCTATGGCTACACCTTC. Its translation is CASSRGAGYGYTF.

The CDR3 DNA is TGCAGCGTTGAAGCGCGGAGACAGAGCTCCTATAATTCACCCCTCCACTTT. Protein sequence: CSVEARRQSSYNSPLHF. The chain joins TRBV29-1 to TRBJ1-6, with D possibly being TRBD1 (5 bases). Germline V lookup: CDR1 SQVTM, CDR2 ANQGSEA. Trimming removed 1 base at V and 0 bases at J, with 13 bases between. The CDR3 covers 17 residues.

This chain uses TRBV19 with TRBJ1-4, with D uncertain. The length of the CDR3 is 11 residues. Trimming removed 10 bases from V and 7 bases from J, with 10 bases in between. Germline CDR1 is LNHDA and CDR2 is SQIVND (reference sequence). The CDR3 nucleotides are TGTGCCACATTGGGCGGTGAAAAACTGTTTTTT. Residues: CATLGGEKLFF.

The rearrangement uses TRBV2 and TRBJ2-3; 9 nucleotides match TRBD2. Germline lookup yields CDR1 SNHLY and CDR2 FYNNEI. The CDR3 is 15 amino acids. The trim removed 4 bases at V and 3 bases at J, leaving 5 bases unmatched. The CDR3 spells CASSGGLAGTDTQYF. In nucleotides, the CDR3 is TGTGCCAGCAGTGGGGGGCTAGCGGGAACAGATACGCAGTATTTT.

The V and J genes are TRBV3-1 and TRBJ2-3; 7 nucleotides line up with TRBD1. Germline CDR1 reads LGHDT; CDR2 reads YNNKEL (reference sequence). This CDR3 has 13 amino acids. V was pared by 5 bases and J by 4 bases, with 3 bases of the junction left unmatched. The CDR3 nucleotides are TGTGCCAGCAGCGACAGGGAATCAGATACGCAGTATTTT. This encodes CASSDRESDTQYF.